This TCR beta chain emerged from a study of blood T cell repertoires in COVID-19. As for the study in general: The study drew acute and convalescent COVID-19 samples from the United States, Italy and Spain.

The germline V gene encodes CDR1 SNHLY and CDR2 FYNNEI. The trim removed 5 bases at V and 10 bases at J, leaving 4 bases unmatched. The length of the CDR3 is 11 residues. Some clones are missing from TCRdb's copy, which holds only in-frame ones; the method was immunoSEQ multiplex PCR. Of around 230,000 clones in the sample, just under 85% were seen once. The material sequenced was peripheral blood. The sequence was collected from a woman older than 75 with acute or convalescent COVID-19. The chain joins TRBV2 to TRBJ2-7; 8 bases fit TRBD2. CDR3 region: CASSLSGGQYF. CDR3 sequence (DNA): TGTGCCAGCAGTTTAAGCGGGGGTCAGTACTTC.